This T cell receptor (beta chain) was recorded in a study of blood T cell repertoires in COVID-19. The protocol was immunoSEQ multiplex PCR, while the TCRdb copy is restricted to in-frame clones and leaves out a portion. The table lists about 170,000 clones, 84% of them singletons, with 13% to 15% in the top ten. This clone was detected only a few times. This CDR3 is 18 amino acids long. V was clipped by 5 bases and J by 0 bases; unmatched bases: 10. Germline V gene sequence: CDR1 KGHSH, CDR2 LQKENI. The sequencing input was peripheral blood. This chain links TRBV18 with TRBJ1-3, with 10 bases fitting TRBD1. The clonotype was recovered from a man aged 18 to 29 with active or convalescent COVID-19. CDR3 sequence (DNA): TGTGCCAGCTCATTAAAGCCGGGACAGGGGAACTCTGGAAACACCATATATTTT. Encoded protein: CASSLKPGQGNSGNTIYF.